These 26 T cell receptor beta chains share one sample of origin, sequenced in a study of neurological immune-mediated disorders. TCRdb re-analysed the 5' RACE reads in MiXCR, keeping a single row per CDR3 protein. Of 15,000 to 20,000 distinct CDR3 sequences in the sample, around 10% are singletons; the top ten hold under 30%. Sequencing was carried out using CD8+ T cells from blood. The receptors derive from a woman aged 45 to 65 in good health.

The table lists this clonotype with many counts. The chain's CDR3 is CASSLGVLEQYF. The CDR3 DNA sequence: TGTGCCAGCAGTTTGGGGGTTCTCGAGCAGTACTTC. The gene calls are TRBV28 and TRBJ2-7, with D perhaps assigned TRBD1 or TRBD2 (5 bases each). Trimming took off 3 bases at V and 6 bases at J, with 9 bases between the two ends. CDR3 length: 12 amino acids. The germline CDR1 and CDR2 sequences are MDHEN and SYDVKM.

The CDR3 DNA is TGTGCCACCAGTGATTTAGGGCCCTCGGGCAATGAGCAGTTCTTC. Residues: CATSDLGPSGNEQFF. The chain uses TRBV24-1 and TRBJ2-1; the D is unclear. Trimming left V 1 base short and J 6 bases short, with 12 bases between. The CDR3 has 15 residues. In germline, CDR1 is KGHDR, CDR2 SFDVKD.

This clonotype was detected many times. CDR3 bases: TGTGCCAGCAGCCAAGGCGGGGGGGCCAAAAACATTCAGTACTTC. Encoded protein: CASSQGGGAKNIQYF. The rearrangement joins TRBV3-1 to TRBJ2-4; 8 positions match TRBD2. After removal of 1 base from V and 1 base from J, the junction contained 0 bases not matched to a gene. Germline values: CDR1 LGHDT, CDR2 YNNKEL (reference sequence). The CDR3 is 15 amino acids.

This clonotype was observed at least ten times. The chain combines TRBV20-1 with TRBJ2-3, with a tentative D call TRBD2 (5 bases). The CDR3 consists of 13 residues. Germline V gene data show CDR1 as DFQATT and CDR2 as SNEGSKA (reference sequence). V was pared by 3 bases and J by 2 bases, with 9 bases between. The CDR3 loop is CSARREYTDTQYF. The CDR3 nucleotides are TGCAGTGCTAGGAGGGAGTACACAGATACGCAGTATTTT.

This clonotype was recorded at least ten times. The CDR3 protein is CASSLGDNLYGYTF. CDR3 DNA sequence: TGTGCCAGCAGTTTGGGGGACAACCTCTATGGCTACACCTTC. The chain employs TRBV12-3 or TRBV12-4 and TRBJ1-2; possibly TRBD1 for D (6 bases). The CDR3 runs to 14 residues. Trimming took off 3 bases at V and 4 bases at J, with 12 bases between the two ends.

This clonotype appeared many times. The chain uses TRBV20-1 and TRBJ2-1; D is ambiguous. Trimming removed 0 bases at V and 8 bases at J, with 20 bases between. The CDR3 spans 16 residues. Germline lookup yields CDR1 DFQATT and CDR2 SNEGSKA (reference sequence). The CDR3 loop reads CSARDRAPGPFDEQFF. As DNA, the CDR3 is TGCAGTGCTAGAGATCGAGCGCCTGGCCCCTTCGATGAGCAGTTCTTC.

This clonotype has at least ten counts. This rearrangement joins TRBV9 to TRBJ1-1; possibly TRBD1 for D (5 bases). Between the trimmed V and J ends, which lost 2 bases and 1 base, there was a span of 9 bases. The germline gives CDR1 SGDLS, CDR2 YYNGEE. The CDR3 runs to 14 residues. CDR3 region: CASSVGVANTEAFF. DNA for the CDR3: TGTGCCAGCAGCGTGGGGGTAGCGAACACTGAAGCTTTCTTT.

This clonotype was detected many times. For the CDR3, the DNA is TGCAGTGCTAGAGATCGGGTAGGGAATGGGGCCAACGTCCTGACTTTC. Its protein is CSARDRVGNGANVLTF. The rearrangement links TRBV20-1 to TRBJ2-6; no definite D call. Trimming took off 0 bases at V and 3 bases at J, with 12 bases between the two ends. The germline CDR1 and CDR2 sequences are DFQATT and SNEGSKA (reference sequence). The CDR3 contains 16 residues.

The sample holds many counts of this clonotype. The gene calls are TRBV20-1 and TRBJ2-1; TRBD2 matches 9 bases. Trimming removed 5 bases from V and 3 bases from J; junction bases left unmatched: 8. Germline-derived CDR1 and CDR2 are DFQATT and SNEGSKA (reference sequence). The CDR3 consists of 15 residues. CDR3 nucleotide sequence: TGCAGTGCTCTTTATAGCGGGAGTGTCTACAATGAGCAGTTCTTC. It yields the protein CSALYSGSVYNEQFF.

This clonotype was seen ten or more times. The chain couples TRBV20-1 to TRBJ2-3; 8 bases line up with TRBD2. CDR3 length: 17 amino acids. Germline assignment: CDR1 DFQATT and CDR2 SNEGSKA (reference sequence). J gave up 1 base and V 3 bases, and 12 bases lay outside the gene matches. For the CDR3, the DNA is TGCAGTGCTAGCTGGAGGCAGGGGACTAGGGGCACAGATACGCAGTATTTT. Its translation: CSASWRQGTRGTDTQYF.

This clonotype was recorded at least ten times. CDR3 in DNA: TGTGCCATCAGCGGGGGGTCCGGGGAGACCTCCTCTGGAAACACCATATATTTT. It is translated as CAISGGSGETSSGNTIYF. The rearrangement joins TRBV10-3 to TRBJ1-3; TRBD1 might be the D (5 bases). V was trimmed by 6 bases and J by 0 bases, leaving 21 bases between them. This CDR3 spans 18 amino acids. Per the germline V gene, CDR1 is ENHRY and CDR2 is SYGVKD.

This clonotype was detected many times. The rearrangement uses TRBV29-1 and TRBJ2-5; D gene unclear. This CDR3 comprises 10 residues. The germline gives CDR1 SQVTM, CDR2 ANQGSEA. Trimming cost V 4 bases and J 1 base, with 1 base left between them. CDR3 nucleotides: TGCAGCGTTGGCCAAGAGACCCAGTACTTC. This codes for CSVGQETQYF.

Ten or more counts support this clonotype. One end of the junction fails to match germline, which may point to a read error. The rearrangement joins TRBV27 to TRBJ2-2; 7 nucleotides match TRBD1. The length of the CDR3 is 14 residues. Germline-derived CDR1 and CDR2 are MNHEY and SMNVEV (reference sequence). The CDR3 sequence is CASSQTGNTGELLF. The CDR3 region has the DNA TGTGCCAGCAGCCAGACAGGGAACACCGGGGAGCTGCTTTTT.

This clonotype is categorized as medium-sized. V is TRBV7-2 and J is TRBJ2-7; TRBD1 agrees at 9 bases. The V segment lost 4 bases and the J segment 3 bases; nucleotides outside the gene matches: 1. Looked up from germline, CDR1 is SGHTA and CDR2 is FQGNSA. The CDR3 covers 13 residues. This CDR3 is CASSWGQGYEQYF. The CDR3 DNA reads as TGTGCCAGCAGCTGGGGACAGGGCTACGAGCAGTACTTC.

By frequency in the sample, this clonotype is hyperexpanded (1% or more). The rearrangement links TRBV27 to TRBJ1-2; the D is unclear. CDR1 and CDR2 from the germline V gene are MNHEY and SMNVEV (reference sequence). The CDR3 is made up of 14 amino acids. The germline V and J ends were trimmed by 4 bases and 5 bases, with 14 bases remaining between them. CDR3 loop: CASSYLGVEYGYTF. The DNA for the CDR3 is TGTGCCAGCAGTTACCTTGGGGTTGAGTATGGCTACACCTTC.

This clonotype was found many times. The chain employs TRBV2 and TRBJ2-7, with a weak D call TRBD2 (5 bases). V gave up 8 bases and J gave up 6 bases, with 11 bases separating them. Germline values: CDR1 SNHLY, CDR2 FYNNEI. The CDR3 loop spans 11 amino acids. The DNA of the CDR3 is TGTGCCAGCGCCAACGGGGTCGAGCAGTACTTC. This sequence encodes CASANGVEQYF.

This clonotype has ten or more counts. The chain combines TRBV9 with TRBJ1-1; D is undetermined. V was cut by 3 bases and J by 0 bases, with 12 bases left in between. CDR1 is SGDLS, CDR2 YYNGEE, per germline. The CDR3 contains 15 residues. This CDR3 is CASSGSESMNTEAFF. CDR3 nucleotide sequence: TGTGCCAGCAGCGGCTCCGAGTCCATGAACACTGAAGCTTTCTTT.

This clonotype has at least ten counts. This chain uses TRBV5-1 with TRBJ2-7, with D maybe TRBD1 (5 bases). Per germline, CDR1 SGHRS and CDR2 YFSETQ. The CDR3 is 13 residues long. Trimming cost V 4 bases and J 4 bases, with 12 bases left between them. In DNA form, the CDR3 reads TGCGCCAGCAGCGCCGGTTGGACATACGAGCAGTACTTC. This codes for CASSAGWTYEQYF.

There are many counts of this clonotype. The DNA for the CDR3 is TGTGCCAGCAGCCGGAGGGCGGCCAGCACAGATACGCAGTATTTT. This codes for CASSRRAASTDTQYF. The V gene is TRBV28, the J gene TRBJ2-3, with TRBD2 as a possible D gene (6 bases). This CDR3 is built from 15 residues. The germline CDR1 and CDR2 sequences are MDHEN and SYDVKM. The V gene lost 6 bases and the J gene lost 0 bases, with 13 bases spanning the gap. Full variable domain (outside the CDR3, taken from reference TRBV28 and TRBJ2-3): DVKVTQSSRYLVKRTGEKVFLECVQDMDHENMFWYRQDPGLGLRLIYFSYDVKMKEKGDIPEGYSVSREKKERFSLILESASTNQTSMYLCASSRRAASTDTQYFGPGTRLTVL.

This clonotype is medium-sized in the sample. The rearrangement uses TRBV5-1 and TRBJ2-7; TRBD1 matches 8 bases. This CDR3 comprises 16 residues. Germline CDR1 and CDR2: SGHRS and YFSETQ. Trimming took 4 bases from V and 3 from J; bases not matched to a gene: 12. DNA for the CDR3: TGCGCCAGCAGCCATCCCGGGACAGGAGCGCTCTACGAGCAGTACTTC. Translation: CASSHPGTGALYEQYF.

This clonotype is termed medium-sized. The gene calls are TRBV3-1 and TRBJ2-1; no reliable D call. CDR1 and CDR2 from the germline V gene are LGHDT and YNNKEL (reference sequence). This CDR3 is built from 13 residues. Trimming left V 4 bases short and J 5 bases short, with 9 bases between. The CDR3 sequence: CASSPPDNNEQFF. CDR3 in DNA: TGTGCCAGCAGCCCACCCGACAACAATGAGCAGTTCTTC.

This clonotype was seen at least ten times. The chain combines TRBV29-1 with TRBJ2-1, with D possibly being TRBD2 (6 bases). This CDR3 spans 16 amino acids. Trimming removed 5 bases at V and 0 bases at J, with 17 bases between. CDR1 is SQVTM and CDR2 is ANQGSEA in the germline V gene. The CDR3 loop reads CSVIGSQGSSYNEQFF. The CDR3 DNA sequence: TGCAGCGTTATCGGGAGCCAGGGAAGCTCCTACAATGAGCAGTTCTTC.

The J gene is TRBJ2-3, the V gene TRBV5-1; the D is unclear. The CDR3 loop spans 15 amino acids. Trimming removed 7 bases from V and 4 bases from J, with 19 bases in between. Germline CDR1 reads SGHRS; CDR2 reads YFSETQ. CDR3 DNA sequence: TGCGCCAGCTCCTCCCCCAACTGGGGTGCAGATACGCAGTATTTT. This encodes CASSSPNWGADTQYF.

This clonotype was picked up many times. This chain connects TRBV11-2 to TRBJ2-1; D gene uncertain. This CDR3 is 12 amino acids long. CDR1 is SGHAT and CDR2 is FQNNGV in the germline V gene. V lost 1 base and J 9 bases, leaving 7 bases between the germline ends. The DNA for the CDR3 is TGTGCCAGCAGCTTAGCTGGTGGTGAGCAGTTCTTC. This encodes CASSLAGGEQFF.

This clonotype was seen many times. The V and J genes are TRBV20-1 and TRBJ2-7; possibly TRBD1 for D (6 bases). This CDR3 is 14 amino acids long. Trimming stripped 6 bases from V and 2 bases from J, with 17 bases between. Germline CDR1 and CDR2: DFQATT and SNEGSKA (reference sequence). In nucleotides, the CDR3 is TGCAGTGCCAGGGACACCACCAAGCCCTACGAGCAGTACTTC. Protein product: CSARDTTKPYEQYF.

The chain is built from TRBV18 and TRBJ1-1, with 7 positions matching TRBD1. The length of the CDR3 is 14 residues. J lost 0 bases, V lost 6 bases, and 4 bases had no gene match. Germline CDR1 is KGHSH and CDR2 is LQKENI. CDR3 residues: CASSSGTVNTEAFF. CDR3 in DNA: TGTGCCAGCTCCTCCGGGACAGTGAACACTGAAGCTTTCTTT. The entire variable domain, with the rest obtained from reference TRBV18 and TRBJ1-1, is as follows: NAGVMQNPRHLVRRRGQEARLRCSPMKGHSHVYWYRQLPEEGLKFMVYLQKENIIDESGMPKERFSAEFPKEGPSILRIQQVVRGDSAAYFCASSSGTVNTEAFFGQGTRLTVV.